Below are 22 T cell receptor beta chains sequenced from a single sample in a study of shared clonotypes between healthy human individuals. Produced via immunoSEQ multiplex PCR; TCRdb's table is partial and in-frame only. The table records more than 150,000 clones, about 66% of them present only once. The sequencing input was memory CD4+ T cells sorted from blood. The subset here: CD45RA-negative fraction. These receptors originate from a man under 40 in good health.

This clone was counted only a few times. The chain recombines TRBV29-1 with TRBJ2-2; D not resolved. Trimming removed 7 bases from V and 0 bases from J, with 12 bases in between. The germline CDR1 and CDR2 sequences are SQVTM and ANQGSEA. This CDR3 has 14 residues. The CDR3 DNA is TGCAGCGCACAGCCTTACACGAACACCGGGGAGCTGTTTTTT. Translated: CSAQPYTNTGELFF.

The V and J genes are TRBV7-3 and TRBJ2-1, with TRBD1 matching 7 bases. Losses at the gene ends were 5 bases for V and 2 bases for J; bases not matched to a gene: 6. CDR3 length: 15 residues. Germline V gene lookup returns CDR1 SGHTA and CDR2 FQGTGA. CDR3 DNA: TGTGCCAGCAGCGACCGGGGACAGCCCTACAATGAGCAGTTCTTC. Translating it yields CASSDRGQPYNEQFF.

CDR3 DNA: TGTGCCAGCAGCCCGACAGTGCTTCAAGAGACCCAGTACTTC. It encodes CASSPTVLQETQYF. The gene calls are TRBV7-6 and TRBJ2-5; TRBD1 is a possible D gene (5 bases). The V and J ends lost 5 bases and 2 bases respectively, with 12 bases between them. The V gene's germline CDR1 is SGHVS and CDR2 FNYEAQ. This CDR3 has 14 residues.

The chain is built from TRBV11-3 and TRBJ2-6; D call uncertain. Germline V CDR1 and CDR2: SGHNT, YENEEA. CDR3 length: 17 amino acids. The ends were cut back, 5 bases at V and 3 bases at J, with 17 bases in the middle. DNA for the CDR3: TGTGCCAGCAGCCCAAGCACGTCTGGTGTTGGGGCCAACGTCCTGACTTTC. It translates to CASSPSTSGVGANVLTF.

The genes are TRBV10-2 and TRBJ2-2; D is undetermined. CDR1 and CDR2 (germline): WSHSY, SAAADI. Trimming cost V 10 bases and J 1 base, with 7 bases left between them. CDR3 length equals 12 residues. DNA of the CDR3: TGCGCCACCCTACAGAACACCGGGGAGCTGTTTTTT. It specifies CATLQNTGELFF.

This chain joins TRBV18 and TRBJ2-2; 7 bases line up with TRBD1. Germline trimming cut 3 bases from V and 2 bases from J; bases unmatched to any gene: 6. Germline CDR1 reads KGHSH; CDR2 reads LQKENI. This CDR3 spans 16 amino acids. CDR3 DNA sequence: TGTGCCAGCTCACCGGTACAGGGGAGCAACACCGGGGAGCTGTTTTTT. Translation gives CASSPVQGSNTGELFF.

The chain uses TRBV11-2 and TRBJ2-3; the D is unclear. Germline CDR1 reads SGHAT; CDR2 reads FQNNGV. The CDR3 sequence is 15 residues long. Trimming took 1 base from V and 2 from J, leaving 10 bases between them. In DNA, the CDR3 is TGTGCCAGCAGCTTAGTTTCCAGATACACAGATACGCAGTATTTT. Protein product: CASSLVSRYTDTQYF.

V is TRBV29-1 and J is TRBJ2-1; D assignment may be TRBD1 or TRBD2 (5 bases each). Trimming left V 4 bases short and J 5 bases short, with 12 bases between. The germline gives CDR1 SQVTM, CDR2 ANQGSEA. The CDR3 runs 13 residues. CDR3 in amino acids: CSVVNWGNNEQFF. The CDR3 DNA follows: TGCAGCGTTGTAAATTGGGGGAACAATGAGCAGTTCTTC.

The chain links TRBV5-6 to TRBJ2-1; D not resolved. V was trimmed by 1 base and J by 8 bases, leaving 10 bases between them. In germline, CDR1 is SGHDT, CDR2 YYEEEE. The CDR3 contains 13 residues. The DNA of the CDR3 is TGTGCCAGCAGCTTGTCACCCTTCGATGAGCAGTTCTTC. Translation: CASSLSPFDEQFF. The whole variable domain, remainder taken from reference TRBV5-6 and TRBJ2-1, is DAGVTQSPTHLIKTRGQQVTLRCSPKSGHDTVSWYQQALGQGPQFIFQYYEEEERQRGNFPDRFSGHQFPNYSSELNVNALLLGDSALYLCASSLSPFDEQFFGPGTRLTVL.

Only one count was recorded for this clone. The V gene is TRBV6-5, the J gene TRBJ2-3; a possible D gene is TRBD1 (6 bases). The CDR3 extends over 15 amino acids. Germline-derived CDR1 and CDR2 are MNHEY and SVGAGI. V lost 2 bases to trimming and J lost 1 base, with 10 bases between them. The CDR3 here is CASSYRDTRTDTQYF. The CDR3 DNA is TGTGCCAGCAGTTACCGGGACACTCGCACAGATACGCAGTATTTT.

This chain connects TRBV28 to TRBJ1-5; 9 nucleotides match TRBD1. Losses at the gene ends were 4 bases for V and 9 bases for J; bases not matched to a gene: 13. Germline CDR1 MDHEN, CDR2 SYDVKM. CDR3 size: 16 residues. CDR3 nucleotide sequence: TGTGCCAGCAGTTCACCGGGACAGGGATATCAGCGGCCCCAGCATTTT. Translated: CASSSPGQGYQRPQHF.

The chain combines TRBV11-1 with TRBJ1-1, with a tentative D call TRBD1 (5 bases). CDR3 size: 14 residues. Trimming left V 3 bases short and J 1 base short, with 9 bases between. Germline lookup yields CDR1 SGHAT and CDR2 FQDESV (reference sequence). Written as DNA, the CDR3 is TGTGCCAGCAGCTTGCGAGGGGAGAACACTGAAGCTTTCTTT. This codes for CASSLRGENTEAFF.

The CDR3 DNA reads TGTGCCAGCAGAGAACAGGGGGCTACCTACAATGAGCAGTTCTTC. It is translated as CASREQGATYNEQFF. V usage is TRBV6-5 and J usage is TRBJ2-1, with 9 bases identical to TRBD1. Germline V gives CDR1 MNHEY, CDR2 SVGAGI. CDR3 length equals 15 residues. With 6 bases clipped from V and 2 bases from J, the junction kept 5 bases outside the gene matches.

CDR3 nucleotides: TGTGCCTGGAACGGACAGGGAAATGAGCAGTTCTTC. It is translated as CAWNGQGNEQFF. The V gene is TRBV30, the J gene TRBJ2-1, with 8 positions matching TRBD1. The CDR3 runs to 12 residues. Germline loops: CDR1 GTSNPN, CDR2 SVGIG (reference sequence). V lost 4 bases, J lost 7 bases, and 3 bases stayed unmatched.

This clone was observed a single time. The CDR3 DNA reads TGTGCCAGCTCATCCCGGACTAGCGGGGTCACAGATACGCAGTATTTT. The encoded protein is CASSSRTSGVTDTQYF. The chain employs TRBV18 and TRBJ2-3, with 12 bases fitting TRBD2. Germline V CDR1 and CDR2: KGHSH, LQKENI. This CDR3 has 16 amino acids. Trimming removed 5 bases from V and 2 bases from J; junction bases left unmatched: 5. Full variable domain (remainder filled in from reference TRBV18 and TRBJ2-3): NAGVMQNPRHLVRRRGQEARLRCSPMKGHSHVYWYRQLPEEGLKFMVYLQKENIIDESGMPKERFSAEFPKEGPSILRIQQVVRGDSAAYFCASSSRTSGVTDTQYFGPGTRLTVL.

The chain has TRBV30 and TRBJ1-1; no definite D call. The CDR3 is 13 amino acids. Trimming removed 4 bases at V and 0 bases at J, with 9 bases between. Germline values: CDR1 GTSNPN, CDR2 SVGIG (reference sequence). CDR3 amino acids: CAWTARLNTEAFF. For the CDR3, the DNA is TGTGCCTGGACTGCACGCCTGAACACTGAAGCTTTCTTT.

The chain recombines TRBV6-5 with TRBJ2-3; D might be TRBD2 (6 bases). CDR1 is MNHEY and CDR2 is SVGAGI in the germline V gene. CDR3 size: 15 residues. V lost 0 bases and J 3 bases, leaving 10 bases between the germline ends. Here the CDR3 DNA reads TGTGCCAGCAGTTACTCGATACTAGCAACAGATACGCAGTATTTT. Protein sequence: CASSYSILATDTQYF.

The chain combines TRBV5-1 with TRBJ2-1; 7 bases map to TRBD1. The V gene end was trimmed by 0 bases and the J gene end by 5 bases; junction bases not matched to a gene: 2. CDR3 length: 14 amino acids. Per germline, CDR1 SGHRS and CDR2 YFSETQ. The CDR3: CASSLGDSNNEQFF. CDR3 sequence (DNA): TGCGCCAGCAGCTTGGGGGACAGTAACAATGAGCAGTTCTTC.

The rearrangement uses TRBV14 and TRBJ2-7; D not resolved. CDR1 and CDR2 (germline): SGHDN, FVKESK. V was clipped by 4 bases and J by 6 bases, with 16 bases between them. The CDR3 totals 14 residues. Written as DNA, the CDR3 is TGTGCCAGCAGCCTAAGGATAGTCCGAGGCGAGCAGTACTTC. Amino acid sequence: CASSLRIVRGEQYF.

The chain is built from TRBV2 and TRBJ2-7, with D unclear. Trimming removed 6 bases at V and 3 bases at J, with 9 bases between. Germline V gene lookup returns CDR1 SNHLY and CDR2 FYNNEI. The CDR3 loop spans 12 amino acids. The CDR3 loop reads CASSALNYEQYF. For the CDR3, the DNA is TGTGCCAGCAGCGCCCTGAACTACGAGCAGTACTTC.

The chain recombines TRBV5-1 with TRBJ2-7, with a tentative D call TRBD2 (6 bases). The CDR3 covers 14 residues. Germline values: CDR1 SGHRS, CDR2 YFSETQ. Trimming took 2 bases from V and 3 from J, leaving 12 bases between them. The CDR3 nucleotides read TGCGCCAGCAGCTTTGACGGGAGTCTCTACGAGCAGTACTTC. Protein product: CASSFDGSLYEQYF. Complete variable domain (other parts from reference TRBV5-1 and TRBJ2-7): KAGVTQTPRYLIKTRGQQVTLSCSPISGHRSVSWYQQTPGQGLQFLFEYFSETQRNKGNFPGRFSGRQFSNSRSEMNVSTLELGDSALYLCASSFDGSLYEQYFGPGTRLTVT.

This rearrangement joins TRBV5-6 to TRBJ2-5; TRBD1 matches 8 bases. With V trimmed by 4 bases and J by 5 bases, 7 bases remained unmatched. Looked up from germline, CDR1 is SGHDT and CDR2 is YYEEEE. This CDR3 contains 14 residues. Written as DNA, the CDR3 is TGTGCCAGCAGCGAATCAGGGGGCGGGGAGACCCAGTACTTC. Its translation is CASSESGGGETQYF.